This section outlines one TCR beta chain sequence together with its context. Its target is unknown. It was RNA transcripts that yielded the amplified TCR beta CDR3 regions. Carried out on the TCR CDR3, a first-round RT-PCR used the HTBI primer set. MiXCR, run by TCRdb on the multiplex PCR reads, gives a single entry per CDR3 protein. The top ten clones hold roughly 3.5% of a sample with about 600,000 distinct CDR3 sequences, roughly 16% of them seen once. Pregnant or lactating patients were excluded, as were those with uncontrolled infection or other autoimmune disease. The PBMCs studied were ones that came from 10 ml fresh peripheral blood. This entry belongs to a study of T cells in Graves' hyperthyroidism and ophthalmopathy. About the research overall: Prior to any treatment, at the point of initial diagnosis, peripheral blood was collected. Study-wide points: Blood held most thyroid clonotypes expanded above 0.001 frequency.

CDR1 and CDR2 from the germline V gene are SGHRS and YFSETQ. V was clipped by 0 bases and J by 7 bases; unmatched bases: 5. The CDR3 loop spans 16 amino acids. The sample was blood. V and J are TRBV5-1 and TRBJ1-6; 9 nucleotides line up with TRBD1. This sequence originates from a woman aged 40 to 55 with Graves' ophthalmopathy. DNA of the CDR3: TGCGCCAGCAGCTTGGAAATCGGGACAGGGAATTCACCCCTCCACTTT. Protein sequence: CASSLEIGTGNSPLHF.